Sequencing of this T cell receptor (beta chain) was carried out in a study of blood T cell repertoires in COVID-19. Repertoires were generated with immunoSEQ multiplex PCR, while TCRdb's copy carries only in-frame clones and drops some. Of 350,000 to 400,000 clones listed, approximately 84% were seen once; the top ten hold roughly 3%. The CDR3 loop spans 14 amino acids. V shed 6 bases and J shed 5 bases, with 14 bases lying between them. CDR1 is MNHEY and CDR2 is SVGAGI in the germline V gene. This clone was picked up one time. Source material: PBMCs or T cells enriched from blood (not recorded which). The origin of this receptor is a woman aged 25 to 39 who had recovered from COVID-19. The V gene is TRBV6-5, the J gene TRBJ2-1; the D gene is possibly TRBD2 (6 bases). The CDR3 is CASRRTITNNEQFF. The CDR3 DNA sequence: TGTGCCAGCAGGAGGACTATCACTAACAATGAGCAGTTCTTC.